Presented here are 29 T cell receptor beta chains from one specimen sequenced in a study of cytomegalovirus exposure and HLA in healthy donors. Amplification used 60 Vbeta primers and 13 Jbeta primers. Generated by immunoSEQ multiplex PCR, the TCRdb table keeps only in-frame clones and is missing some. The sample yields approximately 150,000 clones, 60% to 80% seen once. The sequencing input was PBMCs. The receptors come from a male donor in good health and CMV-seronegative.

This sequence joins TRBV10-3 and TRBJ1-1; no firm D call. With 6 bases removed from V and 1 base from J, the gap between germline ends came to 9 bases. Germline assignment: CDR1 ENHRY and CDR2 SYGVKD. The CDR3 extends over 13 amino acids. DNA of the CDR3: TGTGCCATCAGGGTAGATCGGAACACTGAAGCTTTCTTT. Its protein product is CAIRVDRNTEAFF.

V gene TRBV4-1 combines with J gene TRBJ1-2; 8 nucleotides align to TRBD1. Germline loops: CDR1 MGHRA, CDR2 YSYEKL. The V segment lost 4 bases and the J segment 4 bases; nucleotides outside the gene matches: 8. The CDR3 sequence is 15 residues long. The CDR3 reads CASSRTAGTGYGYTF. The DNA of the CDR3 is TGCGCCAGCAGCCGCACAGCGGGGACAGGCTATGGCTACACCTTC.

V usage is TRBV19 and J usage is TRBJ2-5; D not resolved. From germline, CDR1 is LNHDA and CDR2 SQIVND (reference sequence). The germline V and J ends were trimmed by 4 bases and 3 bases, with 6 bases remaining between them. This CDR3 comprises 12 residues. The DNA for the CDR3 is TGTGCCAGTAGTACCACAGAAGAGACCCAGTACTTC. Its translation: CASSTTEETQYF.

This clone was seen once. The chain carries TRBV4-2 and TRBJ1-4; 10 positions match TRBD1. The CDR3 sequence is 16 residues long. Losses at the gene ends were 0 bases for V and 6 bases for J; bases not matched to a gene: 4. Germline V gene data show CDR1 as LGHNA and CDR2 as YNFKEQ. The CDR3 DNA follows: TGTGCCAGCAGCCAAGATACGGGGACAGGGGATGAAAAACTGTTTTTT. This encodes CASSQDTGTGDEKLFF.

V gene TRBV27 combines with J gene TRBJ1-3; D uncertain. The CDR3 sequence is 13 residues long. Germline assignment: CDR1 MNHEY and CDR2 SMNVEV (reference sequence). V was clipped by 9 bases and J by 4 bases, with 13 bases between them. CDR3 nucleotides: TGTGCCAGTAGACGGACGGGAGGAAACACCATATATTTT. It specifies CASRRTGGNTIYF.

This chain joins TRBV7-3 and TRBJ2-5; 13 bases align to TRBD2. With V trimmed by 5 bases and J by 3 bases, 3 bases remained unmatched. CDR3 length: 15 amino acids. Germline V CDR1 and CDR2: SGHTA, FQGTGA. The CDR3 DNA sequence: TGTGCCAGCAGCGCCGGACTAGCGGGAGAAGAGACCCAGTACTTC. Its protein product is CASSAGLAGEETQYF.

The chain employs TRBV4-2 and TRBJ2-3; 9 bases fit TRBD2. The CDR3 has 19 amino acids. In germline, CDR1 is LGHNA, CDR2 YNFKEQ. J lost 1 base, V lost 4 bases, and 15 bases had no gene match. CDR3 DNA sequence: TGTGCCAGCAGCCCCCGGGGGACGGCGGGGGGGCTGGGCACAGATACGCAGTATTTT. Translated: CASSPRGTAGGLGTDTQYF.

This chain connects TRBV7-8 to TRBJ2-5; D perhaps matches TRBD2 (5 bases). CDR1 is SGHVS and CDR2 is FQNEAQ in the germline V gene. The CDR3 has 15 amino acids. The V end lost 0 bases, the J end lost 1 base, and 9 bases lay between the germline ends. The CDR3 reads CASSLARAGQETQYF. In DNA form, the CDR3 reads TGTGCCAGCAGCTTAGCGAGGGCAGGCCAAGAGACCCAGTACTTC.

This clone showed up just a few times. The V and J genes are TRBV5-7 and TRBJ1-2, with D maybe TRBD1 (6 bases). TRBV5-7 has ORF status, its function being uncertain. The CDR3 consists of 12 residues. Trimming removed 3 bases at V and 6 bases at J, with 9 bases between. The CDR3 loop is CASSWTENGYTF. The CDR3 nucleotides read TGTGCCAGCAGCTGGACAGAAAATGGCTACACCTTC.

The chain combines TRBV6-1 with TRBJ2-3; D might be TRBD1 (5 bases). Germline CDR1 is MNHNS and CDR2 is SASEGT. CDR3 length: 15 amino acids. V was cut by 7 bases and J by 0 bases, with 14 bases left in between. CDR3 in amino acids: CASKGWGHSTDTQYF. The CDR3 nucleotides read TGTGCCAGCAAAGGGTGGGGCCATAGCACAGATACGCAGTATTTT.

This clone was counted a single time. The chain uses TRBV5-1 and TRBJ1-1; D gene uncertain. Germline values: CDR1 SGHRS, CDR2 YFSETQ. The V gene lost 1 base and the J gene lost 2 bases, with 9 bases spanning the gap. CDR3 size: 14 residues. In nucleotides, the CDR3 is TGCGCCAGCAGCTTGTACAGTTCCAACACTGAAGCTTTCTTT. It is translated as CASSLYSSNTEAFF.

This clone came up a few times. The V and J genes are TRBV27 and TRBJ2-5, with TRBD2 matching 10 bases. The DNA matches TRBJ2-7 better at its end, which makes the J call doubtful. CDR1 MNHEY and CDR2 SMNVEV come from the germline V gene (reference sequence). The CDR3 is 17 amino acids. The DNA of the CDR3 is TGTGCCAGCAGTCCACCGGGACTAGCGTCGTGGGGTTACGAGCAGTACTTC. It specifies CASSPPGLASWGYEQYF.

This chain connects TRBV6-6 to TRBJ1-5; a possible D gene is TRBD1 (5 bases). This CDR3 has 15 residues. Trimming took off 9 bases at V and 0 bases at J, with 15 bases between the two ends. Germline CDR1 reads MNHNY; CDR2 reads SVGAGI (reference sequence). DNA of the CDR3: TGTGCCAGTAGACAGAAAGACCTTAGCAATCAGCCCCAGCATTTT. This encodes CASRQKDLSNQPQHF.

The chain combines TRBV9 with TRBJ2-7; 8 bases align to TRBD1. Per the germline V gene, CDR1 is SGDLS and CDR2 is YYNGEE. This CDR3 spans 16 amino acids. The V segment lost 0 bases and the J segment 4 bases; nucleotides outside the gene matches: 9. The chain's CDR3 is CASSVGWQGASYEQYF. The CDR3 nucleotides read TGTGCCAGCAGCGTAGGATGGCAGGGGGCCTCGTACGAGCAGTACTTC.

The chain joins TRBV4-1 to TRBJ2-7; 8 bases are a match to TRBD1. This CDR3 has 13 amino acids. CDR1 is MGHRA and CDR2 is YSYEKL in the germline V gene. The junction had 4 bases not matched to a gene; V was cut back by 6 bases and J by 3 bases. The CDR3 region has the DNA TGCGCCAGCAGTCACGACAGGGGCTACGAGCAGTACTTC. Translation: CASSHDRGYEQYF.

In its sample, this clone was seen once. The V and J genes are TRBV6-5 and TRBJ2-3; D unresolved. This CDR3 spans 15 amino acids. V lost 11 bases to trimming and J lost 1 base, with 19 bases between them. Germline-derived CDR1 and CDR2 are MNHEY and SVGAGI. In DNA, the CDR3 is TGTGCCGTCAACTCCGGCTCCGGAGGCACAGATACGCAGTATTTT. It specifies CAVNSGSGGTDTQYF.

The chain recombines TRBV2 with TRBJ1-2, with a tentative D call TRBD1 (6 bases). The germline V and J ends were trimmed by 6 bases and 3 bases, with 11 bases remaining between them. In germline, CDR1 is SNHLY, CDR2 FYNNEI. This CDR3 region has 13 residues. CDR3 sequence reads: CASRVAGDYGYTF. In DNA form, the CDR3 reads TGTGCCAGCAGGGTCGCAGGGGACTATGGCTACACCTTC.

This chain links TRBV11-3 with TRBJ1-1, with a tentative D call TRBD1 (5 bases). This CDR3 spans 14 amino acids. Trimming took off 5 bases at V and 2 bases at J, with 12 bases between the two ends. CDR1 SGHNT and CDR2 YENEEA come from the germline V gene. CDR3 nucleotides: TGTGCCAGCAGCCTTTCGGGGGAAAACACTGAAGCTTTCTTT. Protein: CASSLSGENTEAFF.

V gene TRBV6-6 combines with J gene TRBJ2-5; 9 bases fit TRBD2. From germline, CDR1 is MNHNY and CDR2 SVGAGI (reference sequence). The CDR3 runs 15 residues. The trim removed 6 bases at V and 5 bases at J, leaving 10 bases unmatched. CDR3: CASRPTSGLGETQYF. CDR3 bases: TGTGCCAGCAGACCGACTAGCGGTCTAGGGGAGACCCAGTACTTC.

The chain recombines TRBV18 with TRBJ1-5; no reliable D call. The CDR3 sequence is 13 residues long. The germline CDR1 and CDR2 sequences are KGHSH and LQKENI. Trimming took off 3 bases at V and 4 bases at J, with 7 bases between the two ends. The CDR3 loop reads CASSPHLNQPQHF. For the CDR3, the DNA is TGTGCCAGCTCACCCCATTTGAATCAGCCCCAGCATTTT.

The chain has TRBV5-6 and TRBJ1-3; a weak D match, TRBD1 (6 bases). The V gene lost 3 bases and the J gene lost 2 bases, with 12 bases spanning the gap. The CDR3 is made up of 15 amino acids. CDR1 is SGHDT and CDR2 is YYEEEE in the germline V gene. As DNA, the CDR3 is TGTGCCAGCAGCTCGGGACAATTTACTGGAAACACCATATATTTT. This translates into CASSSGQFTGNTIYF.

This clone was counted only a few times. The J gene is TRBJ1-6, the V gene TRBV2; D is ambiguous. Germline V lookup: CDR1 SNHLY, CDR2 FYNNEI. The CDR3 runs 16 residues. Trimming shortened V by 7 bases and J by 0 bases, and 13 bases separated the two germline ends. Here the CDR3 reads CASIDIPSSYNSPLHF. For the CDR3, the DNA is TGTGCCAGCATAGATATCCCGAGCTCCTATAATTCACCCCTCCACTTT.

CDR3 protein: CASSQGVQGGSPLHF. CDR3 DNA: TGCGCCAGCAGCCAAGGGGTCCAGGGTGGTTCACCCCTCCACTTT. V and J are TRBV4-1 and TRBJ1-6, with D perhaps TRBD1 (5 bases). Trimming left V 1 base short and J 9 bases short, with 13 bases between. The CDR3 has 15 residues. Per the germline V gene, CDR1 is MGHRA and CDR2 is YSYEKL.

This CDR3 is CASSSPRTGSTDTQYF. The CDR3 DNA sequence: TGTGCCAGCAGCTCCCCCAGGACGGGGAGCACAGATACGCAGTATTTT. The gene calls are TRBV7-8 and TRBJ2-3, with TRBD2 as a possible D gene (5 bases). This CDR3 has 16 amino acids. Trimming cost V 4 bases and J 0 bases, with 14 bases left between them. Germline V gene lookup returns CDR1 SGHVS and CDR2 FQNEAQ.

The V call is TRBV27, the J call TRBJ2-7, with 8 nucleotides matching TRBD2. CDR3 length: 16 amino acids. Losses at the gene ends were 0 bases for V and 6 bases for J; bases not matched to a gene: 10. Germline V gives CDR1 MNHEY, CDR2 SMNVEV (reference sequence). CDR3 amino acids: CASSLSSGTRVIEQYF. In nucleotides, the CDR3 is TGTGCCAGCAGTTTATCTTCCGGGACTAGGGTCATCGAGCAGTACTTC.

The CDR3: CATRLETEAFF. As DNA, the CDR3 is TGTGCCACCCGCCTCGAGACAGAAGCTTTCTTT. This chain joins TRBV10-3 and TRBJ1-1, with D unresolved. V was trimmed by 10 bases and J by 8 bases, leaving 14 bases between them. The CDR3 consists of 11 residues. Germline values: CDR1 ENHRY, CDR2 SYGVKD.

The rearrangement joins TRBV25-1 to TRBJ1-6, with D maybe TRBD1 (6 bases). Per the germline V gene, CDR1 is MGHDK and CDR2 is SYGVNS. The length of the CDR3 is 14 residues. V was shortened by 8 bases and J by 8 bases, with 16 bases between the two germline ends. The CDR3 region has the DNA TGTGCCAGCTTCGAACAGGGTCCGGATTCACCCCTCCACTTT. Its translation: CASFEQGPDSPLHF.

The chain couples TRBV19 to TRBJ2-5; D might be TRBD2 (5 bases). CDR1 LNHDA and CDR2 SQIVND come from the germline V gene (reference sequence). Trimming pared 6 bases from V and 5 bases from J, leaving 16 bases between. The CDR3 contains 14 residues. The CDR3 protein is CASRSPGLSETQYF. The CDR3 bases are TGTGCCAGTAGATCCCCGGGGTTGAGTGAGACCCAGTACTTC.

CDR3 sequence (DNA): TGCGCCAGCAGCCATCGACAGGGCTACGAGCAGTACTTC. Protein sequence: CASSHRQGYEQYF. V gene TRBV4-1 combines with J gene TRBJ2-7, with TRBD1 matching 7 bases. Germline V gene lookup returns CDR1 MGHRA and CDR2 YSYEKL. Unmatched junction bases numbered 2, after V lost 3 bases and J lost 3 bases. This CDR3 comprises 13 residues.